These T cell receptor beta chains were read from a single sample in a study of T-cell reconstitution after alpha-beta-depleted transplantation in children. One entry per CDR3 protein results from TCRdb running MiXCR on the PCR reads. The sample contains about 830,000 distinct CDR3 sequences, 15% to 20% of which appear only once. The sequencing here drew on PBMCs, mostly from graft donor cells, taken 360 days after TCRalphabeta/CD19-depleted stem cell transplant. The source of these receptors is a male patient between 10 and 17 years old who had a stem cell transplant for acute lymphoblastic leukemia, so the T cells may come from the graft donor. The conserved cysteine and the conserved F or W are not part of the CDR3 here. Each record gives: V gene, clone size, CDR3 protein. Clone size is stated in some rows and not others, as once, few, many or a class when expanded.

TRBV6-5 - ASILGNSGVRTGELF
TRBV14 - ASSPGRTGRNTQY
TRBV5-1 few ASRLGDNQPQH
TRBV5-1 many ASSFRTGLFSGANVLT
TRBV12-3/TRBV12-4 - ASSSRQGSSYEQY
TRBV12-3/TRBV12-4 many ASRVTGSDTQY
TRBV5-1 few ASSLPTIFPGELF
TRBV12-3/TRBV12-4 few ASRLGESNQPQH
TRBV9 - ASSSHRQIEAF
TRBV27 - ASSLTTRGVANTEAF
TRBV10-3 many AISGGGRSYNEQF
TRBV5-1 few ASTSLSPGQESTDTQY
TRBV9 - ASSPEIPDTQY
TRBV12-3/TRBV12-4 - ASSLGSRGTSNYGYT
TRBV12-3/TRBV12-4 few ASSLVGLAGVSDTQY